Below, one TCR beta chain is given with its context. Its antigen is as yet unknown. These data belong to a study of vaccination effects on CD4 cells after COVID-19. Study context: Subjects were given two BNT162b2 or mRNA-1273 vaccine doses.

After removal of 4 bases from V and 7 bases from J, the junction contained 6 bases not matched to a gene. The CDR3 totals 13 residues. Germline V gene lookup returns CDR1 KGHSH and CDR2 LQKENI. Sequencing followed a ViraFEST assay step that expanded antigen-specific CD4+ T cells with viral peptide pools. Following culture for ten to eleven days, CD4+ T cells were isolated. Vaccinees lacked prior SARS-CoV-2 infection and tested negative for nucleocapsid antibodies. A density of fewer than 2.5 million PBMC per well was used; these cells were cultured with 9.5 to 10 IU/ml IL-2 and roughly 10 ug/ml peptides. In the cultures, half the medium was exchanged for IL-2 medium on days 3 and 7. TCRdb keeps only in-frame clones here, not all; method: immunoSEQ multiplex PCR. The repertoire holds 55,000 to 65,000 clones, roughly 79% seen once, with about 2.4% in the top ten.

The starting material was CD4+ T cells from PBMCs cultured with HCoV-229E spike peptides, obtained before COVID-19 vaccination. The clonotype was recovered from a human donor who received a COVID-19 vaccine. The V gene is TRBV18, the J gene TRBJ1-2; 7 bases match TRBD1. The CDR3 bases are TGTGCCAGCTCACGCGGGACAGATTTTGGCTACACCTTC. Amino acid sequence: CASSRGTDFGYTF.